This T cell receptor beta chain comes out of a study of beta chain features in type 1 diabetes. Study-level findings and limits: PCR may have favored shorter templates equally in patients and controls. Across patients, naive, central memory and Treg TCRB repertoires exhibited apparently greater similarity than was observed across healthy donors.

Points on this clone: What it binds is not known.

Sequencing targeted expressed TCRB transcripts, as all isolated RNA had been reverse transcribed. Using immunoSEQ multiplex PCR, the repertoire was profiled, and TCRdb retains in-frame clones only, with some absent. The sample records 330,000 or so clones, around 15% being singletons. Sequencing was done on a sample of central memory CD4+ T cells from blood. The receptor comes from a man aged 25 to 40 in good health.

Here the CDR3 reads CSVGVGSGNTIYF. CDR3 DNA: TGCAGCGTCGGGGTGGGCTCTGGAAACACCATATATTTT. The V and J genes are TRBV29-1 and TRBJ1-3; no clear D gene. V was cut by 6 bases and J by 0 bases, with 9 bases left in between. The CDR3 is made up of 13 amino acids. The germline V gene has CDR1 SQVTM and CDR2 ANQGSEA.